A selection of T cell receptor beta chains follows, all from one sample in a study of blood T cell repertoires in COVID-19. Clones were read by immunoSEQ multiplex PCR, and TCRdb kept only the in-frame ones, dropping some. The sample includes about 87,000 clones, roughly four fifths of them seen just once. Sequenced: peripheral blood. All receptors derive from a woman in her 70s with acute or convalescent COVID-19. CDR3s include the opening cysteine and the closing phenylalanine or tryptophan. The D gene is left open where the match is weak. Rows may omit the clone size; those that give it use once, few, many or a size class.

j_call	d_call	clone_size	v_call	cdr3_nt	cdr3_aa
TRBJ1-5	NA	NA	TRBV3-1/TRBV3-2	TGTGCCAGCAGCCAAGAGTCAGGTAGCAATCAGCCCCAGCATTTT	CASSQESGSNQPQHF
TRBJ2-1	TRBD2	NA	TRBV6-5	TGTGCCAGTCGGCGGGCGGGGGGGAGTAATGAGCAGTTCTTC	CASRRAGGSNEQFF
TRBJ1-4	NA	NA	TRBV19	TGTGCCAGTAGGCAGGCAGGGGCCGCAACTAATGAAAAACTGTTTTTT	CASRQAGAATNEKLFF
TRBJ1-2	NA	NA	TRBV28	TGTGCCAGCACCAGTTCCAGGGGTTTCGGGGGCTACACCTTC	CASTSSRGFGGYTF
TRBJ1-5	NA	NA	TRBV9	TGTGCCAGCAGCGTAGTTGGGAGTGGGCCCCAGCATTTT	CASSVVGSGPQHF
TRBJ1-1	TRBD1	NA	TRBV7-3	TGTGCCAGCAGCCCAAGAGGGCAGGGGGCAAAGGCTTTCTTT	CASSPRGQGAKAFF
TRBJ1-6	NA	NA	TRBV5-1	TGCGCCAGCAGCTTGCTGGGGGGTTTGGATTCACCCCTCCACTTT	CASSLLGGLDSPLHF
TRBJ2-7	NA	NA	TRBV3-1/TRBV3-2	TGTGCCAGCAGCCAAGGGCGCAGCGACTACGAGCAGTACTTC	CASSQGRSDYEQYF
TRBJ2-5	TRBD2	NA	TRBV4-1	TGCGCCAGCAGCCAAGTTAGCGGGGGGGCTCGGGAGACCCAGTACTTC	CASSQVSGGARETQYF
TRBJ1-1	NA	NA	TRBV9	TGTGCCAGCAGCCCTCAACCAACAGAGCTCACTGAAGCTTTCTTT	CASSPQPTELTEAFF
TRBJ1-6	TRBD1	once	TRBV5-1	TGCGCCAGCAGGCAAGGGGACAGGGAAAATTCACCCCTCCACTTT	CASRQGDRENSPLHF
TRBJ2-7	NA	NA	TRBV6-5	TGTGCCAGCAGTCCATTGTTGGGCCACGAGCAGTACTTC	CASSPLLGHEQYF
TRBJ2-1	TRBD1	NA	TRBV5-1	TGCGCCAGCAGCCATGGGGACAGTTACAATGAGCAGTTCTTC	CASSHGDSYNEQFF
TRBJ1-1	NA	once	TRBV5-4	TGTGCCAGCAGCCCCCCACTAGGACAGCGTGGGACTGAAGCTTTCTTT	CASSPPLGQRGTEAFF
TRBJ1-6	TRBD1	NA	TRBV12-3/TRBV12-4	TGTGCCAGCACCGGACAGGGGAATTCACCCCTCCACTTT	CASTGQGNSPLHF
TRBJ1-3	NA	once	TRBV11-2	TGTGCCAGCAGCGCGGGGAGTCGGATCGGAAACACCATATATTTT	CASSAGSRIGNTIYF
TRBJ2-3	TRBD1	NA	TRBV5-5	TGTGCCAGCAGCGTGACAGGGCTTTCGGATACGCAGTATTTT	CASSVTGLSDTQYF
TRBJ1-4	TRBD1	NA	TRBV28	TGTGCCAGCATTAAAGGGGCGGGGACAGGAGCTGAAAAACTGTTTTTT	CASIKGAGTGAEKLFF
TRBJ1-2	NA	NA	TRBV30	TGTGCCTGGATTGACCCTTCGACAGCTAACTATGGCTACACCTTC	CAWIDPSTANYGYTF
TRBJ2-5	TRBD1	NA	TRBV7-6	TGTGCCAGCAGCTTCACGGGACAGGGAGATGAGACCCAGTACTTC	CASSFTGQGDETQYF
TRBJ2-2	TRBD1	NA	TRBV5-1	TGCGCCAGCAGCTACATGGGACAGGGCGCCGGGGAGCTGTTTTTT	CASSYMGQGAGELFF
TRBJ1-1	NA	NA	TRBV19	TGTGCCAGTAGTATAGGTCACAGTGAAGCTTTCTTT	CASSIGHSEAFF
TRBJ1-2	NA	NA	TRBV3-1/TRBV3-2	TGTGCCAGCAGCCCCACGGGAGGGGACTTCAACTATGGCTACACCTTC	CASSPTGGDFNYGYTF
TRBJ1-2	TRBD1	NA	TRBV10-2	TGCGCCAGCAGTGAGGTACTTGAGCCCTGGACAGGGAGGGACTATGGCTACACCTTC	CASSEVLEPWTGRDYGYTF
TRBJ2-7	TRBD1	NA	TRBV5-6	TGTGCCAGCAGCTTCGACAGGGCATTCGACGAGCAGTACTTC	CASSFDRAFDEQYF
TRBJ1-2	NA	NA	TRBV12-1	TGTGCCAGCAGCTTAGTTTTGCTGGGACAGGGTCATCCTAACTATGGCTACACCTTC	CASSLVLLGQGHPNYGYTF
TRBJ1-3	NA	NA	TRBV9	TGTGCCAGCAGCGCCGGGGGGGCCTACTCTGGAAACACCATATATTTT	CASSAGGAYSGNTIYF
TRBJ1-5	TRBD1	NA	TRBV11-1	TGTGCCAGCAGCTTAGGGGGACAGGGCGATCAGCCCCAGCATTTT	CASSLGGQGDQPQHF
TRBJ1-2	TRBD1	NA	TRBV24-1	TGTGCCACCAGTCCCCCGGGACAGGACTATGGCTACACCTTC	CATSPPGQDYGYTF
TRBJ2-2	NA	NA	TRBV4-2	TGTGCCAGCAGCCAACAGGGTCCCGGGGAGCTGTTTTTT	CASSQQGPGELFF
TRBJ2-5	TRBD1	NA	TRBV12-3/TRBV12-4	TGTGCCAGCACTCGACAGGGTAGGGAGACCCAGTACTTC	CASTRQGRETQYF
TRBJ1-3	NA	NA	TRBV19	TGTGCCAGTAGTGCCACCTACCTCTCTGGAAACACCATATATTTT	CASSATYLSGNTIYF
TRBJ2-1	NA	NA	TRBV11-2	TGTGCCAGCAGCTTAGGCGGCCGAAATGAGCAGTTCTTC	CASSLGGRNEQFF
TRBJ2-3	TRBD2	NA	TRBV27	TGTGCCAGCAGAAGAACGGGACTAAGCACAGATACGCAGTATTTT	CASRRTGLSTDTQYF
TRBJ2-1	TRBD2	NA	TRBV5-1	TGCGCCAGCCGCGACGAGCGGGGAGTCAATGAGCAGTTCTTC	CASRDERGVNEQFF
TRBJ2-3	NA	NA	TRBV6-5	TGTGCCAGCAGTTCCGGGAGACTATCGGCTGACACGCAGTATTTT	CASSSGRLSADTQYF
TRBJ1-2	NA	NA	TRBV5-1	TGCGCCAGCAGCTTGCTGGCAGGGGAAGGCTACACCTTC	CASSLLAGEGYTF
TRBJ2-2	NA	NA	TRBV9	TGTGCCAGCAGCGTACAACCCGCGACTGCCAACACCGGGGAGCTGTTTTTT	CASSVQPATANTGELFF
TRBJ1-4	NA	NA	TRBV2	TGTGCCACTCACCAGGCTCCGTTCAGTAATGAAAAACTGTTTTTT	CATHQAPFSNEKLFF
TRBJ2-3	NA	NA	TRBV5-1	TGCGCCAGCAGCTTGGGGGCTAGCGATACGCAGTATTTT	CASSLGASDTQYF
TRBJ1-3	NA	NA	TRBV5-6	TGTGCCAGCAGCTTGGCGGGGGGAGGAAACACCATATATTTT	CASSLAGGGNTIYF
TRBJ1-5	TRBD1	NA	TRBV5-1	TGCGCCAGCTCACAAGGACAGGGGAATCAGCCCCAGCATTTT	CASSQGQGNQPQHF
TRBJ1-2	NA	NA	TRBV18	TGTGCCAGCTCACCAAAAGGGGGTATTGATGGCTACACCTTC	CASSPKGGIDGYTF
TRBJ1-5	NA	NA	TRBV19	TGTGCCAGTAGTCGTCAGGGTGAGCAGCCCCAGCATTTT	CASSRQGEQPQHF